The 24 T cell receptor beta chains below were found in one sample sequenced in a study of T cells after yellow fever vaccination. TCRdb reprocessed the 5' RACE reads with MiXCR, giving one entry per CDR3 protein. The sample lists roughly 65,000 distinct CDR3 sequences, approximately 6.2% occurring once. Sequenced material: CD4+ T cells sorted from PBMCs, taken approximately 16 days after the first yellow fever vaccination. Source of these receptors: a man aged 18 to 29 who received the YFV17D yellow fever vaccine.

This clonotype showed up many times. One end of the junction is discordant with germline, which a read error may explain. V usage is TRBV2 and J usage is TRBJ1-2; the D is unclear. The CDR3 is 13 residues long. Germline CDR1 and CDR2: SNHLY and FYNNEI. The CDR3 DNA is TGTGCCAGCAGTGTTTTTAGGCCCCAGGCCAATTTATTC. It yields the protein CASSVFRPQANLF. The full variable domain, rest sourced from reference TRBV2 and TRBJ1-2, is EPEVTQTPSHQVTQMGQEVILRCVPISNHLYFYWYRQILGQKVEFLVSFYNNEISEKSEIFDDQFSVERPDGSNFTLKIRSTKLEDSAMYFCASSVFRPQANLFGSGTRLTVV.

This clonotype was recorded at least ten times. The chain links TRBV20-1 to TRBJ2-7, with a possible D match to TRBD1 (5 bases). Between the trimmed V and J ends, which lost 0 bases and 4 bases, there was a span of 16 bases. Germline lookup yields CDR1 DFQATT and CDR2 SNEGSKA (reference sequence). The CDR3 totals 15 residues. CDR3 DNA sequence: TGCAGTGCTAGAGATGCAACAGGTCCAAATTACGAGCAGTACGTC. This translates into CSARDATGPNYEQYV.

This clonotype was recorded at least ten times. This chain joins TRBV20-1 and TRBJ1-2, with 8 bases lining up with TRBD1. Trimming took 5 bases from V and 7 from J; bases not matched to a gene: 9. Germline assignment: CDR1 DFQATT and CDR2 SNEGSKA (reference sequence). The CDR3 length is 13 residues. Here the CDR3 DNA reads TGCAGTGCTCACACTGACAGGGGTCGTGGCTACACCTTC. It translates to CSAHTDRGRGYTF.

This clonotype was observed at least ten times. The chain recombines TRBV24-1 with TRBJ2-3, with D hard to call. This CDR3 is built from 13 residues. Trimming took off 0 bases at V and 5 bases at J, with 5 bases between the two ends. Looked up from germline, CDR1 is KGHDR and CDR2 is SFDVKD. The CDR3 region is CATSDLVGDTQYF. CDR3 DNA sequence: TGTGCCACCAGTGATTTGGTTGGAGATACGCAGTATTTT.

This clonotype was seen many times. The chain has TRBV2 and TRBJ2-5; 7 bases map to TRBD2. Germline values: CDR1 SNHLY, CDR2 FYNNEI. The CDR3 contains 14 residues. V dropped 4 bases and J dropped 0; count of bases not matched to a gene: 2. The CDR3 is CASSVGTNQETQYF. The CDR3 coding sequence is TGTGCCAGCAGTGTCGGGACTAACCAAGAGACCCAGTACTTC.

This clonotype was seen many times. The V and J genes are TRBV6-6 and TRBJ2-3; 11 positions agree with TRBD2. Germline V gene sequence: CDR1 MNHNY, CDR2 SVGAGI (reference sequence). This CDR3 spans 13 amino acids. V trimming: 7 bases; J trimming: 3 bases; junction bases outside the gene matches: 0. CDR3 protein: CASIAGGTDTQYF. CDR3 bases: TGTGCCAGCATAGCGGGGGGGACAGATACGCAGTATTTT.

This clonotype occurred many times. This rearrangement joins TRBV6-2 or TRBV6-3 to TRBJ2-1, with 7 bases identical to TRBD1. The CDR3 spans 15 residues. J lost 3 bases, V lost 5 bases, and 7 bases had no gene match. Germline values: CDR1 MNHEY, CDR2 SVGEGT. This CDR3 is CASSTTRDSYNEQFF. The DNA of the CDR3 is TGTGCCAGCAGTACTACCCGGGACAGCTACAATGAGCAGTTCTTC.

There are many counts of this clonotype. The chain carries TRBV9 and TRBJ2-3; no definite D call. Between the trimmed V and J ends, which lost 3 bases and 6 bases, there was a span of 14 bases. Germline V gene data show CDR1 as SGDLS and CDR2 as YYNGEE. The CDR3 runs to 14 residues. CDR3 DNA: TGTGCCAGCAGCGCAATCGAATTTGGGGATACGCAGTATTTT. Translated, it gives CASSAIEFGDTQYF.

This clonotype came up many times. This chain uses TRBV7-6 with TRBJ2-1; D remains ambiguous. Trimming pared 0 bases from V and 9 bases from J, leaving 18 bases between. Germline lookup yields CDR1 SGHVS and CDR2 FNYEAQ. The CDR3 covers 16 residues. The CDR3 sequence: CASSLAPSATGLEQFF. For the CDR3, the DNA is TGTGCCAGCAGCTTAGCGCCTTCGGCAACGGGCCTTGAGCAGTTCTTC.

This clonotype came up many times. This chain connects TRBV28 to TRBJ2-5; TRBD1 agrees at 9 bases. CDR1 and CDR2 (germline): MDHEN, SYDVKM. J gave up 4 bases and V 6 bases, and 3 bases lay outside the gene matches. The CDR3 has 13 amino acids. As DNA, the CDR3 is TGTGCCAGCAGAGGGACAGGGAGAGAGACCCAGTACTTC. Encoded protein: CASRGTGRETQYF.

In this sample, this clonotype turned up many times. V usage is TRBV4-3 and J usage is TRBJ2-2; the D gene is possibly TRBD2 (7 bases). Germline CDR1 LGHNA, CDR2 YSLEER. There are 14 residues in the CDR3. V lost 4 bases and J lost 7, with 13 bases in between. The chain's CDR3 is CASSRGGPIGELFF. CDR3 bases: TGCGCCAGCAGCCGGGGGGGGCCGATCGGGGAGCTGTTTTTT.

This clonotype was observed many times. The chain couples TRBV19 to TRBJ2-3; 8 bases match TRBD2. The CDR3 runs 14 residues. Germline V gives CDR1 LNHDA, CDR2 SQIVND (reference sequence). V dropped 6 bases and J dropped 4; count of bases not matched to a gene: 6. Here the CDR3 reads CASSLGGAPDTQYF. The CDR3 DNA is TGTGCCAGTAGCCTCGGGGGGGCCCCAGATACGCAGTATTTT.

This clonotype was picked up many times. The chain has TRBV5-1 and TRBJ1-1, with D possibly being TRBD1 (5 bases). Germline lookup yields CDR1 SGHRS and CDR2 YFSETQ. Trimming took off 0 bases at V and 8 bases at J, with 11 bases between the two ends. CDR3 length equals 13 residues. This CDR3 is CASSLEGPREAFF. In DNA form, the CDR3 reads TGCGCCAGCAGCTTGGAGGGGCCTCGCGAAGCTTTCTTT.

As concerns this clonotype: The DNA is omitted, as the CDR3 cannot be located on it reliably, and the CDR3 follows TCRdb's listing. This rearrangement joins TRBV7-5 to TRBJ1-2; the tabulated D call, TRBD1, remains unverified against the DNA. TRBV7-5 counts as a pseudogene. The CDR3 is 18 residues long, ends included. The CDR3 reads CISVPEAEPGHPERGYTF.

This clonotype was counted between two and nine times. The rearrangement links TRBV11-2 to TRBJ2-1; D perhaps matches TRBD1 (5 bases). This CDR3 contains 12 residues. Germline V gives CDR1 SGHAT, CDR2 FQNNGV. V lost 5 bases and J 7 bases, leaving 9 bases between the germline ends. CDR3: CASSLNRNEQFF. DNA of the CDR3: TGTGCCAGCAGCCTGAACAGGAATGAGCAGTTCTTC.

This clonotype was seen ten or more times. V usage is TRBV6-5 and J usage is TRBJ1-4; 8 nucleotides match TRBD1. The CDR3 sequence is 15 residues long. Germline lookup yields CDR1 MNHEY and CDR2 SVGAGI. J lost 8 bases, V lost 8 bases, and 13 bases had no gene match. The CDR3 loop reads CASLDVQGAGEKLFF. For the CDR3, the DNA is TGTGCCAGCTTGGACGTTCAGGGGGCTGGAGAAAAACTGTTTTTT.

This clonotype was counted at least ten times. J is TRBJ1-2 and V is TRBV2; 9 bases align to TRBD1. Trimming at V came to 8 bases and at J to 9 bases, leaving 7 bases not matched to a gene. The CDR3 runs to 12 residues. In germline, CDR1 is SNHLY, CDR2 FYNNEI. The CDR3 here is CASHDRGYSYTF. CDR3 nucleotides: TGTGCCAGCCACGACAGGGGGTATAGCTACACCTTC.

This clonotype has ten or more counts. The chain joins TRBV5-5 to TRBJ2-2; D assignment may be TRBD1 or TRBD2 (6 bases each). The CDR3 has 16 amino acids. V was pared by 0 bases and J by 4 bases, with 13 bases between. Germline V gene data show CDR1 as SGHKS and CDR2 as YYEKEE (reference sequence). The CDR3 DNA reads TGTGCCAGCAGCTTGGGGGTGGGGGGCCGCACCGGGGAGCTGTTTTTT. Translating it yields CASSLGVGGRTGELFF.

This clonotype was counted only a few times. The CDR3 protein is CATGISILGTGELFF. Written as DNA, the CDR3 is TGTGCCACAGGGATATCCATCCTTGGCACCGGGGAGCTGTTTTTT. This rearrangement joins TRBV6-2 or TRBV6-3 to TRBJ2-2; TRBD1 might be the D (5 bases). V lost 10 bases to trimming and J lost 4 bases, with 19 bases between them. CDR1 MNHEY and CDR2 SVGEGT come from the germline V gene. The CDR3 has 15 amino acids.

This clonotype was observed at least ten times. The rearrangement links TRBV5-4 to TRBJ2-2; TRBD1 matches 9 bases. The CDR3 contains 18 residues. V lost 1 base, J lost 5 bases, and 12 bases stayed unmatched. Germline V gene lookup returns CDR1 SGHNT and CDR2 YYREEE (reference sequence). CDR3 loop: CASSLPQVRDRETGELFF. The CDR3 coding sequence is TGTGCCAGCAGCTTGCCCCAGGTCCGGGACAGGGAAACCGGGGAGCTGTTTTTT.

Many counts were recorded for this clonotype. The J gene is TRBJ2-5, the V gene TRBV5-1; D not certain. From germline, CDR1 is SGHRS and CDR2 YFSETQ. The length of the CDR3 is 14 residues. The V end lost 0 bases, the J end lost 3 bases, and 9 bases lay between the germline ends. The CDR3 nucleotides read TGCGCCAGCAGCTTGGTACCAGGTGAAGAGACCCAGTACTTC. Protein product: CASSLVPGEETQYF.

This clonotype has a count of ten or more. The CDR3 DNA is TGTGCCAGCAGCTTAGAGGGCGGGGGGAACAATGAGCAGTTCTTC. Its protein product is CASSLEGGGNNEQFF. This chain connects TRBV7-3 to TRBJ2-1; 8 bases match TRBD2. The V segment lost 2 bases and the J segment 5 bases; nucleotides outside the gene matches: 5. The CDR3 is 15 amino acids. Per the germline V gene, CDR1 is SGHTA and CDR2 is FQGTGA.

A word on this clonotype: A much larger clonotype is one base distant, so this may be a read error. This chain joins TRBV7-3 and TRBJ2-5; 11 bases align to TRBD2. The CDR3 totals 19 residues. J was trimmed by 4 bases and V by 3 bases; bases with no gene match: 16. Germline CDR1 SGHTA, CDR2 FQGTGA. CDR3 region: CASSFEPISGGALPETQYF. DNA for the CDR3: TGTGCCAGCAGCTTTGAACCTATTAGCGGGGGGGCTCTGCCAGAGACCCAGTACTTC.

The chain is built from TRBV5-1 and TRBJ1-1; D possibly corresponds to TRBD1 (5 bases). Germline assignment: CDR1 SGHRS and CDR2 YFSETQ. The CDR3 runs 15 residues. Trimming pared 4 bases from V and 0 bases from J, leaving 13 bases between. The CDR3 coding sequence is TGCGCCAGCAGCCAAACCGGGGGGGTGAACACTGAAGCTTTCTTT. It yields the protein CASSQTGGVNTEAFF.